This T cell receptor (beta chain) was recovered during a study of blood T cell repertoires in COVID-19. Study summary: Samples of COVID-19 (acute and convalescent) were obtained from the United States, Italy and Spain.

The germline CDR1 and CDR2 sequences are KGHDR and SFDVKD. The CDR3 length is 20 residues. V gave up 4 bases and J gave up 0 bases; unmatched junction bases: 15. Measured with immunoSEQ multiplex PCR; TCRdb has only the in-frame clones, and not every one. Altogether about 230,000 clones are present, 81% being singletons, with the ten largest covering about 7.4%. V and J are TRBV24-1 and TRBJ2-1; 9 nucleotides align to TRBD2. The receptor was derived from an elderly woman with acute or convalescent COVID-19. Sequenced input: peripheral blood. The CDR3 reads CATSEGSGGPYFFSYNEQFF. CDR3 nucleotide sequence: TGTGCCACCAGTGAAGGGAGCGGGGGGCCATACTTTTTCTCCTACAATGAGCAGTTCTTC.